The rows below give T cell receptor beta chains drawn from one sample of a study of blood T cell repertoires in COVID-19. Assay: immunoSEQ multiplex PCR; the TCRdb copy retains only in-frame clones and omits some. The sample lists about 76,000 clones; approximately 84% were seen once. Sequencing was performed on peripheral blood. Receptors were obtained from a man aged 60 to 69 with COVID-19, enrolled during active disease. CDR3s include the opening cysteine and the closing phenylalanine or tryptophan. D genes are given only for firm matches. Where a row states a size, it is once, few, many or the class of an expanded clone; other rows omit it.

cdr3_aa,cdr3_nt,v_call,d_call,clone_size,j_call
CASSSPGLGVNEQYF,TGTGCCAGCAGTTCGCCGGGACTAGGGGTTAACGAGCAGTACTTC,TRBV6-5,TRBD2,NA,TRBJ2-7
CASSHTGEQYF,TGTGCCAGCAGCCATACGGGGGAGCAGTACTTC,TRBV3-1/TRBV3-2,NA,NA,TRBJ2-7
CSASWGGQGNIQYF,TGCAGTGCTAGTTGGGGCGGACAGGGGAACATTCAGTACTTC,TRBV20-1,TRBD1,NA,TRBJ2-4
CASRPTGLGNTIYF,TGTGCCAGCAGGCCCACAGGGCTTGGAAACACCATATATTTT,TRBV7-2,NA,NA,TRBJ1-3
CASSYAGTGVDTQYF,TGTGCCAGCAGTTACGCCGGGACAGGGGTAGATACGCAGTATTTT,TRBV6-5,TRBD1,once,TRBJ2-3
CASSQSGEDCQETQYF,TGCGCCAGCAGTCAATCTGGGGAGGATTGTCAGGAGACCCAGTACTTC,TRBV23-1,NA,once,TRBJ2-5
CASSTGPPEAFF,TGTGCCAGTAGTACCGGTCCCCCTGAAGCTTTCTTT,TRBV19,NA,NA,TRBJ1-1
CASGTGQGAIGQPQHF,TGTGCTAGTGGCACCGGACAGGGGGCAATAGGTCAGCCCCAGCATTTT,TRBV12-5,TRBD1,once,TRBJ1-5
CASSRLAGGPNEQFF,TGTGCCAGCAGCCGACTAGCGGGAGGGCCCAATGAGCAGTTCTTC,TRBV7-9,TRBD2,once,TRBJ2-1
CASGDDSLLNEKLFF,TGTGCTAGTGGAGACGACAGCCTCTTGAATGAAAAACTGTTTTTT,TRBV12-5,NA,NA,TRBJ1-4
CASSRWGGRATQYF,TGCGCCAGCAGCAGATGGGGGGGCAGGGCGACCCAGTACTTC,TRBV4-1,NA,NA,TRBJ2-5
CASRWTATNEKLFF,TGTGCCAGCAGGTGGACAGCAACTAATGAAAAACTGTTTTTT,TRBV6-5,NA,NA,TRBJ1-4